The sequence of this TCR beta chain was determined in a study of T cell responses to AZD1222 COVID-19 vaccine. Study results and caveats: Unmutated variant regions are reportedly targeted by nearly half of spike-specific TCRs.

This clone was observed once. What it binds is not known. In germline, CDR1 is LNHDA, CDR2 SQIVND (reference sequence). This CDR3 is built from 15 residues. Trimming pared 6 bases from V and 0 bases from J, leaving 12 bases between. Data came from immunoSEQ multiplex PCR; TCRdb stores just in-frame clones and leaves some out. The table lists 90,000 to 140,000 clones, around nine tenths of them singletons. The chain uses TRBV19 and TRBJ1-5, with D possibly matching TRBD1 (6 bases). The source was peripheral blood, collected on day 0 of AZD1222 vaccination. This TCR came from an adult in good health. The CDR3 bases are TGTGCCAGTAGCCCAGACAGGCTTAGCAATCAGCCCCAGCATTTT. Translated, it gives CASSPDRLSNQPQHF.